The clone carrying this T cell receptor beta chain has at least ten counts. The antigen remains unidentified. The data were taken from a study of T cells in Graves' hyperthyroidism and ophthalmopathy. Notes on the study in general: Classification by a 13 V-J model distinguished ophthalmopathy from stable hyperthyroidism. Most expanded thyroid clonotypes above 0.001 recurred in blood.

TCR beta CDR3 region amplification was performed from RNA transcripts. An initial round of RT-PCR targeting the TCR CDR3 relied on the HTBI primer set. Using its own MiXCR run on the multiplex PCR reads, TCRdb lists one record per CDR3 protein. This table holds 140,000 or so distinct CDR3 sequences, approximately 24% found once. Clinical symptoms, serum thyroxine, TRAb, thyroid ultrasound and orbital computed tomography informed diagnoses. V gave up 3 bases and J gave up 6 bases, with 12 bases separating them. CDR3 length: 13 amino acids. The germline gives CDR1 DFQATT, CDR2 SNEGSKA (reference sequence).

The clonotype originates from a woman aged 50 to 60 with Graves' hyperthyroidism that later progressed to Graves' ophthalmopathy. The sample consisted of blood. This sequence joins TRBV20-1 and TRBJ1-5; D unresolved. CDR3 sequence reads: CSASRGSGQPQHF. Written as DNA, the CDR3 is TGCAGTGCTAGCAGAGGGAGCGGTCAGCCCCAGCATTTT.